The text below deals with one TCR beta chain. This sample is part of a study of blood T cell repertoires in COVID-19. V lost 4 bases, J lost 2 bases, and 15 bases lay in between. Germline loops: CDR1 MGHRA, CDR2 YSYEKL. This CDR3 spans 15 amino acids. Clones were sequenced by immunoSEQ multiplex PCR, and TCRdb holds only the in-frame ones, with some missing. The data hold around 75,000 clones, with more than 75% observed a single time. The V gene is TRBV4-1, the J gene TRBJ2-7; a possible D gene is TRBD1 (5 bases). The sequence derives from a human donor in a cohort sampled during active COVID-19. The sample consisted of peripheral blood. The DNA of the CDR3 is TGCGCCAGCAGCCTATCGGCAACAGGAGCCTACGAGCAGTACTTC. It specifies CASSLSATGAYEQYF.